What follows are 29 T cell receptor beta chains derived from one specimen sequenced in a study of cytomegalovirus exposure and HLA in healthy donors. Both 60 Vbeta primers and 13 Jbeta primers went into the PCR. Repertoires were generated with immunoSEQ multiplex PCR, while TCRdb's copy carries only in-frame clones and drops some. This table has 150,000 to 200,000 clones, roughly 78% appearing once. Sequencing was done on a sample of PBMCs. Every receptor here comes from a woman aged 25 to 45 in good health and CMV-seronegative.

The table lists this clone with a few counts. V gene TRBV4-1 combines with J gene TRBJ1-1, with D perhaps matching TRBD1 (5 bases). V lost 4 bases to trimming and J lost 1 base, with 13 bases between them. CDR1 and CDR2 from the germline V gene are MGHRA and YSYEKL. The CDR3 loop spans 15 amino acids. The CDR3 spells CASSPTGAANTEAFF. As DNA, the CDR3 is TGCGCCAGCAGCCCAACTGGGGCAGCGAACACTGAAGCTTTCTTT.

The chain has TRBV4-1 and TRBJ1-2, with 9 nucleotides matching TRBD1. The CDR3 runs 16 residues. V lost 0 bases and J lost 5; bases outside the gene matches: 7. Germline V gene lookup returns CDR1 MGHRA and CDR2 YSYEKL. The CDR3 is CASSQDGAGQGYGYTF. In DNA form, the CDR3 reads TGCGCCAGCAGCCAAGATGGGGCCGGACAGGGGTATGGCTACACCTTC.

This clone was detected a few times. This sequence joins TRBV28 and TRBJ2-7, with D tentatively TRBD1 (6 bases). Trimming shortened V by 3 bases and J by 0 bases, and 21 bases separated the two germline ends. Germline CDR1 reads MDHEN; CDR2 reads SYDVKM. The CDR3 is 18 residues long. This CDR3 reads CASSFTTTLTGTSYEQYF. The CDR3 coding sequence is TGTGCCAGCAGTTTCACTACCACTCTTACAGGGACCTCCTACGAGCAGTACTTC.

V gene TRBV4-3 combines with J gene TRBJ2-2, with 12 bases fitting TRBD2. This CDR3 is built from 17 residues. Losses at the gene ends were 0 bases for V and 5 bases for J; bases not matched to a gene: 4. Germline CDR1 reads LGHNA; CDR2 reads YSLEER. The CDR3 DNA sequence: TGCGCCAGCAGCCAAGATGGCGGGACTAGCGGGACCGGGGAGCTGTTTTTT. It translates to CASSQDGGTSGTGELFF.

The genes are TRBV6-1 and TRBJ2-7; TRBD1 aligns across 10 bases. Looked up from germline, CDR1 is MNHNS and CDR2 is SASEGT. J lost 3 bases, V lost 6 bases, and 2 bases had no gene match. CDR3 size: 13 residues. The CDR3 DNA sequence: TGTGCCAGCAGGACAGGGGGCAACTACGAGCAGTACTTC. Protein sequence: CASRTGGNYEQYF.

The chain carries TRBV7-6 and TRBJ2-3, with TRBD2 matching 9 bases. J gave up 2 bases and V 1 base, and 4 bases lay outside the gene matches. Germline CDR1 is SGHVS and CDR2 is FNYEAQ. This CDR3 comprises 16 residues. DNA for the CDR3: TGTGCCAGCAGCTTAGGGGCGGGGGGGATCACAGATACGCAGTATTTT. It codes for CASSLGAGGITDTQYF.

The chain is built from TRBV7-9 and TRBJ2-4, with D perhaps TRBD1 (6 bases). The ends were cut back, 1 base at V and 13 bases at J, with 17 bases in the middle. Looked up from germline, CDR1 is SEHNR and CDR2 is FQNEAQ (reference sequence). CDR3 length equals 14 residues. The CDR3 nucleotides read TGTGCCAGCAGCTTAGACAGGGCAAAGGGAACGCAGTACTTC. Amino acid sequence: CASSLDRAKGTQYF.

This clone was detected only once. This rearrangement joins TRBV6-1 to TRBJ1-2; the match to TRBD1 covers 9 bases. CDR3 size: 15 residues. CDR1 is MNHNS and CDR2 is SASEGT in the germline V gene. Losses at the gene ends were 6 bases for V and 8 bases for J; bases not matched to a gene: 13. The CDR3, as DNA: TGTGCCAGCAGGGGACAGGGAATCCTTACTGGCGGCTACACCTTC. Protein sequence: CASRGQGILTGGYTF.

The rearrangement links TRBV2 to TRBJ1-3; no firm D call. The CDR3 is 15 residues long. Deletions cut 1 base from V and 2 bases from J, with 9 bases between. Germline V CDR1 and CDR2: SNHLY, FYNNEI. CDR3 sequence reads: CASSEDFRAGNTIYF. The CDR3 DNA reads as TGTGCCAGCAGTGAAGACTTCCGGGCTGGAAACACCATATATTTT.

There are a few counts of this clone. The V and J genes are TRBV4-1 and TRBJ2-7, with D tentatively TRBD1 (6 bases). CDR1 and CDR2 (germline): MGHRA, YSYEKL. Trimming took off 0 bases at V and 0 bases at J, with 12 bases between the two ends. The CDR3 totals 16 residues. This CDR3 reads CASSQEAGESSYEQYF. CDR3 nucleotides: TGCGCCAGCAGCCAAGAAGCAGGGGAGAGCTCCTACGAGCAGTACTTC.

The chain employs TRBV10-1 and TRBJ1-6; 8 positions agree with TRBD1. V lost 5 bases, J lost 8 bases, and 2 bases stayed unmatched. The CDR3 spans 13 residues. Germline-derived CDR1 and CDR2 are WNHNN and SYGVQD (reference sequence). CDR3: CASSQGADSPLHF. The CDR3 DNA follows: TGCGCCAGCAGTCAGGGGGCCGATTCACCCCTCCACTTT.

This clone is a singleton in its sample. The rearrangement joins TRBV30 to TRBJ2-7; 8 bases agree with TRBD1. This CDR3 comprises 14 residues. V lost 2 bases to trimming and J lost 5 bases; unmatched junction nucleotides: 8. Germline assignment: CDR1 GTSNPN and CDR2 SVGIG (reference sequence). CDR3 sequence (DNA): TGTGCCTGGAGTACCCCGGACAGGGCGAACGAGCAGTACTTC. Residues: CAWSTPDRANEQYF.

The CDR3 region has the DNA TGTGCCAGTAGTATCGGACTAGCGGGGATGTACCAAGAGACCCAGTACTTC. Amino acid sequence: CASSIGLAGMYQETQYF. The chain combines TRBV19 with TRBJ2-5, with 12 bases identical to TRBD2. The CDR3 consists of 17 residues. Germline V gene data show CDR1 as LNHDA and CDR2 as SQIVND (reference sequence). With 3 bases clipped from V and 0 bases from J, the junction kept 5 bases outside the gene matches.

The table lists this clone with a few counts. The rearrangement joins TRBV6-5 to TRBJ1-1; unclear D gene. The CDR3 runs 13 residues. The germline gives CDR1 MNHEY, CDR2 SVGAGI. Trimming removed 2 bases from V and 6 bases from J, with 10 bases in between. Written as DNA, the CDR3 is TGTGCCAGCAGTTACCACGAGAGAGCTGAAGCTTTCTTT. It is translated as CASSYHERAEAFF.

The chain uses TRBV5-1 and TRBJ2-7; 9 bases map to TRBD2. This CDR3 region has 14 residues. Germline-derived CDR1 and CDR2 are SGHRS and YFSETQ. The V and J ends lost 2 bases and 3 bases, in that order; junction bases with no gene match: 3. CDR3 nucleotide sequence: TGCGCCAGCAGCTTTAGCGGGGGTAACTACGAGCAGTACTTC. This sequence encodes CASSFSGGNYEQYF.

The chain has TRBV5-1 and TRBJ1-1; D uncertain. With 4 bases removed from V and 3 bases from J, the gap between germline ends came to 16 bases. This CDR3 has 15 amino acids. CDR1 and CDR2 from the germline V gene are SGHRS and YFSETQ. The CDR3 reads CASSTRTHMDTEAFF. CDR3 in DNA: TGCGCCAGCAGCACCCGGACTCATATGGACACTGAAGCTTTCTTT.

The J gene is TRBJ1-2, the V gene TRBV5-6, with TRBD1 matching 11 bases. The J segment lost 1 base and the V segment lost 6 bases, leaving 11 bases of the junction unmatched. CDR1 SGHDT and CDR2 YYEEEE come from the germline V gene. This CDR3 is built from 17 residues. CDR3 region: CASTRSPGQGVNYGYTF. CDR3 coding DNA: TGTGCCAGCACCCGTTCCCCGGGACAGGGGGTTAACTATGGCTACACCTTC.

The rearrangement uses TRBV9 and TRBJ1-2; tentative D call: TRBD1 (6 bases). Between the trimmed V and J ends, which lost 0 bases and 4 bases, there was a span of 13 bases. Germline loops: CDR1 SGDLS, CDR2 YYNGEE. The CDR3 is 15 residues long. The DNA of the CDR3 is TGTGCCAGCAGCGTAGGGGACACCCAGACCTATGGCTACACCTTC. As protein: CASSVGDTQTYGYTF.

This clone has just one count. This chain links TRBV5-4 with TRBJ2-7, with TRBD1 matching 9 bases. Germline V CDR1 and CDR2: SGHNT, YYREEE (reference sequence). The CDR3 spans 16 residues. V was clipped by 2 bases and J by 3 bases; unmatched bases: 9. This CDR3 reads CASSFGIRDRDYEQYF. CDR3 coding DNA: TGTGCCAGCAGCTTCGGCATCCGGGACAGGGACTACGAGCAGTACTTC. The entire variable domain, with the rest obtained from reference TRBV5-4 and TRBJ2-7, is as follows: ETGVTQSPTHLIKTRGQQVTLRCSSQSGHNTVSWYQQALGQGPQFIFQYYREEENGRGNFPPRFSGLQFPNYSSELNVNALELDDSALYLCASSFGIRDRDYEQYFGPGTRLTVT.

This rearrangement joins TRBV13 to TRBJ1-3; tentative D call: TRBD1 (5 bases). V lost 5 bases and J 5 bases, leaving 22 bases between the germline ends. The CDR3 length is 17 residues. In germline, CDR1 is PRHDT, CDR2 FYEKMQ (reference sequence). DNA of the CDR3: TGTGCCAGCAGCCCCAGGGTAGAATCACAGGCCCGAAACACCATATATTTT. Translation gives CASSPRVESQARNTIYF.

The rearrangement links TRBV29-1 to TRBJ1-2; D gene unclear. CDR3 length: 13 residues. The ends were cut back, 8 bases at V and 0 bases at J, with 13 bases in the middle. The germline V gene has CDR1 SQVTM and CDR2 ANQGSEA. The CDR3 here is CSLTRSANYGYTF. CDR3 DNA: TGCAGCCTCACTAGGTCGGCTAACTATGGCTACACCTTC.

The genes are TRBV2 and TRBJ2-1; D is possibly TRBD1 (5 bases). CDR3 size: 15 residues. The germline V gene has CDR1 SNHLY and CDR2 FYNNEI. Trimming removed 2 bases from V and 9 bases from J, with 17 bases in between. The CDR3 bases are TGTGCCAGCAGTGAAACGCCTTCAGGGTCCGGTGAGCAGTTCTTC. Translated, it gives CASSETPSGSGEQFF.

In its sample, this clone was seen a few times. The J gene is TRBJ2-7, the V gene TRBV6-5; the match to TRBD2 covers 11 bases. After removal of 6 bases from V and 0 bases from J, the junction contained 4 bases not matched to a gene. Germline assignment: CDR1 MNHEY and CDR2 SVGAGI. The CDR3 is made up of 15 amino acids. The CDR3 sequence is CASRPLAGGSYEQYF. Here the CDR3 DNA reads TGTGCCAGCAGGCCCCTAGCGGGGGGCTCCTACGAGCAGTACTTC.

The gene calls are TRBV15 and TRBJ2-2; D gene unclear. The germline gives CDR1 LNHNV, CDR2 YYDKDF (reference sequence). CDR3 length equals 14 residues. V dropped 6 bases and J dropped 1 base, with 9 bases sitting between them. DNA of the CDR3: TGTGCCACCAGGCTATCACGGAACACCGGGGAGCTGTTTTTT. It yields the protein CATRLSRNTGELFF. Full variable domain (missing parts from reference TRBV15 and TRBJ2-2): DAMVIQNPRYQVTQFGKPVTLSCSQTLNHNVMYWYQQKSSQAPKLLFHYYDKDFNNEADTPDNFQSRRPNTSFCFLDIRSPGLGDTAMYLCATRLSRNTGELFFGEGSRLTVL.

The chain has TRBV4-3 and TRBJ2-5; TRBD2 matches 11 bases. V was clipped by 0 bases and J by 1 base; unmatched bases: 7. The CDR3 runs to 18 residues. The germline CDR1 and CDR2 sequences are LGHNA and YSLEER. The CDR3 loop is CASSQEVSGGDFQETQYF. The CDR3 nucleotides are TGCGCCAGCAGCCAAGAGGTTAGCGGGGGGGATTTCCAAGAGACCCAGTACTTC.

The chain combines TRBV27 with TRBJ1-2; TRBD1 is a possible D gene (6 bases). Germline V lookup: CDR1 MNHEY, CDR2 SMNVEV (reference sequence). V dropped 3 bases and J dropped 4 bases, with 21 bases sitting between them. The CDR3 length is 17 residues. The CDR3 reads CASSFGGAALTIYGYTF. CDR3 in DNA: TGTGCCAGCAGTTTTGGGGGCGCAGCACTGACCATCTATGGCTACACCTTC.

The V and J genes are TRBV5-1 and TRBJ1-5, with TRBD1 as a possible D gene (6 bases). This CDR3 comprises 14 residues. CDR1 and CDR2 (germline): SGHRS, YFSETQ. V was cut by 5 bases and J by 6 bases, with 15 bases left in between. The CDR3 DNA is TGCGCCAGCAGTTTAGGGGGGGGCAGTCAGCCCCAGCATTTT. Translating gives CASSLGGGSQPQHF.

This sequence joins TRBV6-4 and TRBJ2-3; maybe TRBD2 (6 bases). The CDR3 contains 15 residues. Germline V gene lookup returns CDR1 MRHNA and CDR2 SNTAGT. Trimming took off 2 bases at V and 1 base at J, with 10 bases between the two ends. This CDR3 is CASSDRRGGTDTQYF. The CDR3 bases are TGTGCCAGCAGTGACAGGCGGGGCGGCACAGATACGCAGTATTTT.

The rearrangement links TRBV2 to TRBJ2-7; D gene uncertain. Germline V gene lookup returns CDR1 SNHLY and CDR2 FYNNEI. The ends were cut back, 6 bases at V and 3 bases at J, with 12 bases in the middle. The CDR3 has 13 amino acids. The CDR3 DNA follows: TGTGCCAGCAGCCCCCCATCTAGCTACGAGCAGTACTTC. Its translation: CASSPPSSYEQYF.